This TCR beta chain was found in a study of blood T cell repertoires in COVID-19. Here immunoSEQ multiplex PCR was the method, and the copy in TCRdb shows in-frame clones only, minus some. The data hold 200,000 to 250,000 clones, with over 75% observed a single time. The ends lost 3 bases at V and 4 bases at J; junction bases unmatched: 10. Germline CDR1 and CDR2: LNHDA and SQIVND (reference sequence). The CDR3 length is 18 residues. Participants spanned ages roughly 18 to 90 years and resided in about two dozen US areas. Researchers sorted participants into cohorts using their self-reported clinical history.

The chain employs TRBV19 and TRBJ2-6, with TRBD1 matching 9 bases. The receptor was isolated from an older woman who had recovered from COVID-19. The specimen sequenced was PBMCs or T cells enriched from blood (not recorded which). CDR3 coding DNA: TGTGCCAGTAGTATCACAGGGGGCGCACCTTTGGGGGCCAACGTCCTGACTTTC. Protein product: CASSITGGAPLGANVLTF.